The 22 T cell receptor beta chains reported below all come from one sample, sequenced in a study of T cell responses to AZD1222 COVID-19 vaccine. Using immunoSEQ multiplex PCR, the repertoire was profiled, and TCRdb retains in-frame clones only, with some absent. The sample has over 120,000 clones, 93% seen once; the top ten hold more than 10%. The sample in question was peripheral blood, obtained after recovery from COVID-19. The receptors derive from an adult who had recovered from COVID-19.

The J gene is TRBJ1-1, the V gene TRBV5-1; D uncertain. Germline V gene sequence: CDR1 SGHRS, CDR2 YFSETQ. This CDR3 has 13 residues. Trimming stripped 0 bases from V and 3 bases from J, with 6 bases between. The DNA for the CDR3 is TGCGCCAGCAGCTTGGCCGGATACACTGAAGCTTTCTTT. Residues: CASSLAGYTEAFF.

This chain joins TRBV3-1 (or the pseudogene TRBV3-2) and TRBJ1-5, with D possibly being TRBD1 (5 bases). The CDR3 covers 13 residues. Germline CDR1 is LGHDT and CDR2 is YNNKEL (reference sequence). V was cut by 8 bases and J by 4 bases, with 12 bases left in between. The CDR3 region is CASGGRENQPQHF. The CDR3 DNA reads as TGTGCCAGCGGGGGACGGGAGAATCAGCCCCAGCATTTT.

The V gene is TRBV30, the J gene TRBJ1-3; D is ambiguous. Germline loops: CDR1 GTSNPN, CDR2 SVGIG (reference sequence). This CDR3 spans 14 amino acids. The V end lost 2 bases, the J end lost 0 bases, and 8 bases lay between the germline ends. This chain's CDR3 is CAWSSGVSGNTIYF. CDR3 DNA: TGTGCCTGGAGTAGCGGAGTCTCTGGAAACACCATATATTTT.

The V gene is TRBV7-9, the J gene TRBJ2-3, with 9 positions matching TRBD1. The CDR3 loop spans 14 amino acids. Germline-derived CDR1 and CDR2 are SEHNR and FQNEAQ (reference sequence). J gave up 4 bases and V 5 bases, and 4 bases lay outside the gene matches. The CDR3 loop is CASSNTGGADTQYF. In nucleotides, the CDR3 is TGTGCCAGCAGCAACACAGGGGGCGCAGATACGCAGTATTTT.

The genes are TRBV12-3 or TRBV12-4 and TRBJ2-5; no clear D gene. This CDR3 contains 12 residues. Trimming removed 7 bases at V and 9 bases at J, with 15 bases between. Written as DNA, the CDR3 is TGTGCCAGCACTAATATGGGGTTGGCCCAGTACTTC. Protein: CASTNMGLAQYF.

This sequence joins TRBV21-1 and TRBJ2-1; TRBD2 is taken as the D call from the table, unchecked against the DNA. TRBV21-1 is classified as a pseudogene. The CDR3 runs 16 residues. As DNA, the CDR3 is TGTGCCAGCAGCAAAGTTACTACATATCCCTACAATGAGCAGTTCTTC. The encoded protein is CASSKVTTYPYNEQFF.

V usage is TRBV27 and J usage is TRBJ2-1; 11 nucleotides line up with TRBD2. Germline V gives CDR1 MNHEY, CDR2 SMNVEV (reference sequence). The CDR3 covers 14 residues. V was clipped by 5 bases and J by 12 bases; unmatched bases: 9. The CDR3 loop is CASSTVAGGPGQFF. As DNA, the CDR3 is TGTGCCAGCAGTACCGTAGCGGGAGGGCCCGGGCAGTTCTTC.

A remark on this clone: The junction and the germline gene differ at one end; a read error may be behind it. CDR3 DNA sequence: TGTGCCAGCAGATCCGACCGGACAGGGGGATTGTTACGGTACCGGTTC. Translating gives CASRSDRTGGLLRYRF. This sequence joins TRBV2 and TRBJ2-7, with TRBD1 matching 10 bases. This CDR3 is built from 16 residues. Germline assignment: CDR1 SNHLY and CDR2 FYNNEI.

This chain uses TRBV2 with TRBJ2-1; 7 bases are shared with TRBD2. The CDR3 runs to 16 residues. Germline CDR1 and CDR2: SNHLY and FYNNEI. The J segment lost 0 bases and the V segment lost 4 bases, leaving 6 bases of the junction unmatched. DNA for the CDR3: TGTGCCAGCAGTGGCGGAGGGAGGGACTCCTACAATGAGCAGTTCTTC. Its translation: CASSGGGRDSYNEQFF.

The genes are TRBV18 and TRBJ2-1; no clear D gene. Per germline, CDR1 KGHSH and CDR2 LQKENI. This CDR3 is 11 amino acids long. Trimming left V 1 base short and J 10 bases short, with 5 bases between. CDR3 loop: CASSPRWEQFF. The CDR3 DNA follows: TGTGCCAGCTCACCACGATGGGAGCAGTTCTTC.

The genes are TRBV5-6 and TRBJ1-1; D might be TRBD1 (5 bases). Trimming took off 6 bases at V and 0 bases at J, with 18 bases between the two ends. The CDR3 spans 16 residues. Germline V CDR1 and CDR2: SGHDT, YYEEEE. The CDR3 nucleotides read TGTGCCAGCACCACCTGGGGAGCGACAGTGAACACTGAAGCTTTCTTT. It is translated as CASTTWGATVNTEAFF.

This clone was seen a handful of times. The V call is TRBV3-1 (or the pseudogene TRBV3-2), the J call TRBJ2-7; 9 bases map to TRBD1. V gave up 0 bases and J gave up 6 bases; unmatched junction bases: 6. Germline V gene data show CDR1 as LGHDT and CDR2 as YNNKEL (reference sequence). CDR3 length: 15 residues. The CDR3 bases are TGTGCCAGCAGCCAAGATCCCGGACAGGGGACCGAGCAGTACTTC. As protein: CASSQDPGQGTEQYF.

The chain employs TRBV5-1 and TRBJ1-1; D might be TRBD1 (5 bases). V was cut by 4 bases and J by 1 base, with 14 bases left in between. This CDR3 is built from 15 residues. Germline values: CDR1 SGHRS, CDR2 YFSETQ. CDR3 sequence reads: CASSPDSQGNTEAFF. The CDR3 coding sequence is TGCGCCAGCAGCCCGGACTCTCAGGGGAACACTGAAGCTTTCTTT.

This clone appeared once. The chain combines TRBV24-1 with TRBJ2-7; tentatively, D is TRBD2 (5 bases). V lost 9 bases to trimming and J lost 3 bases, with 14 bases between them. This CDR3 region has 13 residues. The germline V gene encodes CDR1 KGHDR and CDR2 SFDVKD. The CDR3 spells CATGGLELYEQYF. CDR3 DNA: TGTGCCACCGGAGGACTCGAGCTCTACGAGCAGTACTTC.

The sample holds a few counts of this clone. This rearrangement joins TRBV19 to TRBJ2-3, with TRBD2 matching over 12 bases. The V and J ends lost 3 bases and 8 bases, in that order; junction bases with no gene match: 3. Germline-derived CDR1 and CDR2 are LNHDA and SQIVND (reference sequence). CDR3 length equals 14 residues. The CDR3 spells CASSIQLAGGTQYF. Here the CDR3 DNA reads TGTGCCAGTAGTATTCAACTAGCGGGGGGTACGCAGTATTTT.

This chain connects TRBV19 to TRBJ1-5, with 8 nucleotides matching TRBD1. The CDR3 extends over 14 amino acids. Germline V gene sequence: CDR1 LNHDA, CDR2 SQIVND (reference sequence). V was pared by 6 bases and J by 2 bases, with 3 bases of the junction left unmatched. In nucleotides, the CDR3 is TGTGCCAGTAGCCTACAGGGGGGCAATCAGCCCCAGCATTTT. Encoded protein: CASSLQGGNQPQHF.

J is TRBJ2-2 and V is TRBV2, with D possibly matching TRBD1 (6 bases). The CDR3 consists of 16 residues. Germline loops: CDR1 SNHLY, CDR2 FYNNEI. V lost 2 bases, J lost 5 bases, and 15 bases lay in between. The CDR3 nucleotides read TGTGCCAGCAGTGAAACGTTCTTACAGGGAACCGGGGAGCTGTTTTTT. This sequence encodes CASSETFLQGTGELFF.

V usage is TRBV7-3 and J usage is TRBJ2-2; D gene uncertain. Trimming removed 2 bases at V and 4 bases at J, with 14 bases between. This CDR3 is built from 16 residues. The V gene's germline CDR1 is SGHTA and CDR2 FQGTGA. CDR3: CASSLLTPPRTGELFF. CDR3 coding DNA: TGTGCCAGCAGCTTACTGACACCTCCCCGCACCGGGGAGCTGTTTTTT.

The chain carries TRBV18 and TRBJ1-1; the D gene is possibly TRBD1 (6 bases). V was pared by 2 bases and J by 6 bases, with 16 bases between. Germline V CDR1 and CDR2: KGHSH, LQKENI. The CDR3 sequence is 15 residues long. This chain's CDR3 is CASSPRRTGPSEAFF. The CDR3 coding sequence is TGTGCCAGCTCACCAAGGAGAACAGGGCCCTCTGAAGCTTTCTTT. The complete variable domain, with remaining parts taken from reference TRBV18 and TRBJ1-1, reads NAGVMQNPRHLVRRRGQEARLRCSPMKGHSHVYWYRQLPEEGLKFMVYLQKENIIDESGMPKERFSAEFPKEGPSILRIQQVVRGDSAAYFCASSPRRTGPSEAFFGQGTRLTVV.

V usage is TRBV19 and J usage is TRBJ2-5; 9 nucleotides line up with TRBD2. Per germline, CDR1 LNHDA and CDR2 SQIVND (reference sequence). This CDR3 is built from 16 residues. After removal of 2 bases from V and 5 bases from J, the junction contained 9 bases not matched to a gene. CDR3 DNA: TGTGCCAGTAGTATAATAGCGGGAGTAGAGGGGGAGACCCAGTACTTC. Translated: CASSIIAGVEGETQYF.

The chain combines TRBV28 with TRBJ1-5; D might be TRBD1 (6 bases). The V end was cut by 6 bases, the J end by 5 bases, with 8 bases between. The CDR3 is 12 residues long. The germline CDR1 and CDR2 sequences are MDHEN and SYDVKM. The CDR3 coding sequence is TGTGCCAGCAGGCGGACAGATCAGCCCCAGCATTTT. As protein: CASRRTDQPQHF.

This chain's CDR3 is CASSHPDRALAKNIQYF. The DNA of the CDR3 is TGCGCCAGCAGTCATCCCGACAGGGCTCTAGCCAAAAACATTCAGTACTTC. This chain joins TRBV23-1 and TRBJ2-4, with 7 bases matching TRBD1. TRBV23-1 is sorted into the ORF group, with uncertain function. The CDR3 spans 17 residues. The V and J ends lost 3 bases and 0 bases, in that order; junction bases with no gene match: 8.